This T cell receptor beta chain was found in a study of blood T cell repertoires in COVID-19. At the level of the study: T cells, B-cell-depleted T cells, or PBMCs supplied cDNA or gDNA.

This clone has only a few counts. This CDR3 is 14 amino acids long. The ends were cut back, 8 bases at V and 3 bases at J, with 16 bases in the middle. Method: immunoSEQ multiplex PCR; TCRdb's copy keeps in-frame clones and lacks some. The sample consists of 200,000 to 300,000 clones, 70% to 90% of them appearing once. Participants came from 24 US areas, aged about 18 to 89 years. Grouping used clinical history reported by participants in a survey and questionnaire. V usage is TRBV23-1 and J usage is TRBJ1-2, with no clear D. TRBV23-1 falls under the ORF class, with uncertain function. Sequenced sample: PBMCs or T cells enriched from blood (not recorded which). This TCR was sampled from a middle-aged woman with acute COVID-19. The CDR3 bases are TGCGCCAGCCCCCTCCGGGGTAGGGACTATGGCTACACCTTC. Protein: CASPLRGRDYGYTF.